What follows describes a single T cell receptor beta chain. Its antigen remains unknown. This CDR3 contains 13 residues. Germline V gene lookup returns CDR1 MNHEY and CDR2 SVGAGI. Trimming pared 2 bases from V and 7 bases from J, leaving 11 bases between. The entry originates in a study of early T cells in non-severe SARS-CoV-2 infection. Whole-study context: Bulk RNA isolated from unsorted whole blood underwent sequencing; chains were not paired.

Regarding the study as a whole: Anti-spike CD8 specificities were favored by VDJdb matching, whose results missed private and CD4 specificities.

The TCR library protocol was used to attach unique molecular identifiers. These identifiers were attached to individual cDNA molecules. Each CDR3 protein gets one entry after TCRdb re-called the 5' RACE reads with MiXCR. The sample lists about 58,000 distinct CDR3 sequences, more than 7% occurring once. The J gene is TRBJ2-5, the V gene TRBV6-5, with TRBD2 as a possible D gene (6 bases). Sample: whole blood. This clonotype was sampled from an adult who was a healthcare worker with PCR-confirmed SARS-CoV-2 infection or an uninfected control (not recorded which). CDR3: CASSYRGAGTQYF. The CDR3 bases are TGTGCCAGCAGTTACCGCGGGGCAGGGACCCAGTACTTC.